This TCR beta chain emerged from a study of Ad26.COV2.S vaccination and SARS-CoV-2 variants. The wider study: Intramuscular Ad26.COV2.S doses were given once or twice, 56 days apart.

The treatment is: roughly 20 received Ad26.COV2.S at low or high dose, single or two shots; 5 received placebo; per-sample allocation not given. Vaccine and placebo recipients were sampled on day 63 after the first injection. Donation came from an adult in Boston who was aged 18-55 years. Worth noting for this clone: Antigen specificity is unknown.

The data were produced by immunoSEQ multiplex PCR, yet TCRdb's version contains in-frame clones alone and is incomplete. The sample lists about 320,000 clones; 86% were seen once. The trim removed 5 bases at V and 3 bases at J, leaving 6 bases unmatched. CDR1 is LGHNA and CDR2 is YNFKEQ in the germline V gene. The length of the CDR3 is 15 residues. Whole-study results and caveats: Possible underestimation of total T cell responses by the TCR breadth and depth analyses was noted. Vaccinees reportedly had broad spike-specific CD8+ and CD4+ T cell responses.

The TCR was taken from a person aged 18-65 years who received the Ad26.COV2.S COVID-19 vaccine or a placebo. This chain joins TRBV4-2 and TRBJ2-5; TRBD2 matches at 10 bases. The sample was peripheral blood, taken in a trial of Ad26.COV2.S vaccine versus placebo. In DNA, the CDR3 is TGTGCCAGCAGCAAAACTAGCGGGGACGAAGAGACCCAGTACTTC. Translation: CASSKTSGDEETQYF.